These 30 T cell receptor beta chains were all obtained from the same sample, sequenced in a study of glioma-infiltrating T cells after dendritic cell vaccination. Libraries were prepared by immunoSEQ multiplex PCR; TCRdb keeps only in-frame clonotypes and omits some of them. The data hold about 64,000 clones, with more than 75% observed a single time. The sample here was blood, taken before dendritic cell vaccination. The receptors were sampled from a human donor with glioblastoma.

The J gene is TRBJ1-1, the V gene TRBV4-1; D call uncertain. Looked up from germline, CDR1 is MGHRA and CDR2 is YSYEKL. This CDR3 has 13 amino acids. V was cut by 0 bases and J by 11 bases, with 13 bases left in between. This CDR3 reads CASSQEAGHGAFF. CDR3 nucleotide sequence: TGCGCCAGCAGCCAAGAGGCGGGTCATGGGGCTTTCTTT.

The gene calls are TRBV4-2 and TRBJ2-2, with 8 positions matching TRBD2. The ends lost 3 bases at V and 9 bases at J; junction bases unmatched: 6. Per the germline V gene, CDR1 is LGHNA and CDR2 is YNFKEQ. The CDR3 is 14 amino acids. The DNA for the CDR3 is TGTGCCAGCAGCCAGTCCCGGGGGGGCTGGGAGCTGTTTTTT. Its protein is CASSQSRGGWELFF.

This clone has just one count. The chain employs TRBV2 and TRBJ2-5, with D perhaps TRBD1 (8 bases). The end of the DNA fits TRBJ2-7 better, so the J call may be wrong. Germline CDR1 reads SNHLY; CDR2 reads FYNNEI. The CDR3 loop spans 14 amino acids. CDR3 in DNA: TGTGCCAGCAGCGCCCAGGGGGCGGGGGACGAGCAGTACTTC. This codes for CASSAQGAGDEQYF.

CDR3 DNA: TGTGCCAGTAGTATTCACAGGATGGGGCCCGAGGGCAATCAGCCCCAGCATTTT. As protein: CASSIHRMGPEGNQPQHF. The chain has TRBV19 and TRBJ1-5; a weak D match, TRBD1 (5 bases). The CDR3 sequence is 18 residues long. V dropped 3 bases and J dropped 2 bases, with 20 bases sitting between them. Germline-derived CDR1 and CDR2 are LNHDA and SQIVND (reference sequence).

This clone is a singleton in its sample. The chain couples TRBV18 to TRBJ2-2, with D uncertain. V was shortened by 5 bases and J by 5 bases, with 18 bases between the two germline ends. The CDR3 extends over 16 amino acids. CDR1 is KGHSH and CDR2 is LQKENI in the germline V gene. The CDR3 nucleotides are TGTGCCAGCTCATTCCAGACCCAGGATTTGACCGGGGAGCTGTTTTTT. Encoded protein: CASSFQTQDLTGELFF.

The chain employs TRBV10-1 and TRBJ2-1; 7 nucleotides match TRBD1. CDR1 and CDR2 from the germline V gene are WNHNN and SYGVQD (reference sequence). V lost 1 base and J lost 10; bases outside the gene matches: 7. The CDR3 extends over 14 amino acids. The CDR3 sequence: CASSEWTGLEEQFF. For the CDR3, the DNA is TGCGCCAGCAGTGAGTGGACAGGCCTCGAGGAGCAGTTCTTC.

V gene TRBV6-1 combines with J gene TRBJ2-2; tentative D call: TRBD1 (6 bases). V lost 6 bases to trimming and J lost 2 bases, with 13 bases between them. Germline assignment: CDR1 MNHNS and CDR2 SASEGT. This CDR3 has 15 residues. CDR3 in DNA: TGTGCCAGCAGACCCCCGGGACAAAACACCGGGGAGCTGTTTTTT. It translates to CASRPPGQNTGELFF.

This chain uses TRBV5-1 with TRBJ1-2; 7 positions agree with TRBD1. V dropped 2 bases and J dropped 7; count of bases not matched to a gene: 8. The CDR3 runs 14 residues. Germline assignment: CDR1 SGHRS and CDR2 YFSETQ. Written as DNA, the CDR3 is TGCGCCAGCAGCTTCTCAGACAGGGCAGGTGGCTACACCTTC. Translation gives CASSFSDRAGGYTF.

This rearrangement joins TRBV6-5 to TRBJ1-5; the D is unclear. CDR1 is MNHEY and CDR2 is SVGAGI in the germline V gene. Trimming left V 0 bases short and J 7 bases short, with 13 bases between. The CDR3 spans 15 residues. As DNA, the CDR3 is TGTGCCAGCAGTTACTCAAGAGGGCCGGGGCAGCCCCAGCATTTT. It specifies CASSYSRGPGQPQHF.

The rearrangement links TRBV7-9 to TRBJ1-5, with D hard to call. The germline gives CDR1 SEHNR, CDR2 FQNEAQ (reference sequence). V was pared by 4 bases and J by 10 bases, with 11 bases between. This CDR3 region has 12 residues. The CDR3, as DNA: TGTGCCAGCAGCTCCCGGGAAAGTCCCCAGCATTTT. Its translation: CASSSRESPQHF.

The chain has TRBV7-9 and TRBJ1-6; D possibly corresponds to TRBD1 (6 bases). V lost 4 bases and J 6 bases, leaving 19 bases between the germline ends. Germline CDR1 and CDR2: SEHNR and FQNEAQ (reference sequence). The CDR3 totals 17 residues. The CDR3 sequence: CASSSTTGGSLNSPLHF. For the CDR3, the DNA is TGTGCCAGCAGCTCCACGACAGGAGGCAGCCTTAATTCACCCCTCCACTTT.

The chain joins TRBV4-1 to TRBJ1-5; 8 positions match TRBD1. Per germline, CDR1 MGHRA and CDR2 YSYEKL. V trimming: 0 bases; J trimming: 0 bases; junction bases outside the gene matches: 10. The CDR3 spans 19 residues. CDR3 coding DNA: TGCGCCAGCAGCCAAGATCGTTTCAGGGGGCTCGATAGCAATCAGCCCCAGCATTTT. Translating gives CASSQDRFRGLDSNQPQHF.

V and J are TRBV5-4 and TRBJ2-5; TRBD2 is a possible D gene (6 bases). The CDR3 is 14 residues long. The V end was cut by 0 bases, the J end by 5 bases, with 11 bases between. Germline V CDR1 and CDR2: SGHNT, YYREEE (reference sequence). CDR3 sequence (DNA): TGTGCCAGCAGCTTGGATGTGGAGGGTGAGACCCAGTACTTC. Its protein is CASSLDVEGETQYF. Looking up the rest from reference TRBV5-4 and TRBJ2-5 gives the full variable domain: ETGVTQSPTHLIKTRGQQVTLRCSSQSGHNTVSWYQQALGQGPQFIFQYYREEENGRGNFPPRFSGLQFPNYSSELNVNALELDDSALYLCASSLDVEGETQYFGPGTRLLVL.

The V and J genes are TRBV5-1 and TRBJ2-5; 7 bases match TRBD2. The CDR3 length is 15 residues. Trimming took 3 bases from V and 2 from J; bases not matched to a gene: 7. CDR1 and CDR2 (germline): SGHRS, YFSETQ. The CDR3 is CASSYRAGTQETQYF. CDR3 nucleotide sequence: TGCGCCAGCAGCTACCGAGCGGGAACACAAGAGACCCAGTACTTC.

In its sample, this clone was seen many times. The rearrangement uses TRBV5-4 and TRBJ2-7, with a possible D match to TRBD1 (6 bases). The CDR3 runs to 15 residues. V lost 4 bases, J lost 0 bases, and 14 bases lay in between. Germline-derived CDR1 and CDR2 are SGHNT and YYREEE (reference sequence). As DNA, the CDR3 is TGTGCCAGCAGCCCCACAGGGCCCGGCTCCTACGAGCAGTACTTC. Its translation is CASSPTGPGSYEQYF.

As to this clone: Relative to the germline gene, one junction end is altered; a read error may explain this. CDR3 protein: CASSMDSLETQYF. CDR3 coding DNA: TGTGCTAGCAGCATGGACAGCCTAGAGACCCAGTACTTC. This sequence joins TRBV7-7 and TRBJ2-5; perhaps TRBD1 as D (6 bases). The germline gives CDR1 SSHAT, CDR2 FNYEAQ (reference sequence). This CDR3 is built from 13 residues.

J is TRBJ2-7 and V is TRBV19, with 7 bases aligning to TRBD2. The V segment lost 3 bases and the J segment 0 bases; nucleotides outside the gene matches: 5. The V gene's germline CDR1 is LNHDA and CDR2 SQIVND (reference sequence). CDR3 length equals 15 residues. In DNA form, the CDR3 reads TGTGCCAGTAGTATGGGGGGGATTCTCTCCTACGAGCAGTACTTC. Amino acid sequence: CASSMGGILSYEQYF. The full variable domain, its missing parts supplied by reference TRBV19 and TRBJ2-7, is DGGITQSPKYLFRKEGQNVTLSCEQNLNHDAMYWYRQDPGQGLRLIYYSQIVNDFQKGDIAEGYSVSREKKESFPLTVTSAQKNPTAFYLCASSMGGILSYEQYFGPGTRLTVT.

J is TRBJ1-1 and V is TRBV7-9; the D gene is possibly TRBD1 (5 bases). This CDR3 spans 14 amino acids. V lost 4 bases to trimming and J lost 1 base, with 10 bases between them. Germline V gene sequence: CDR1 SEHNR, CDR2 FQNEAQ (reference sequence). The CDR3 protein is CASSSYQGNTEAFF. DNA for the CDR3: TGTGCCAGCAGCTCGTACCAGGGGAACACTGAAGCTTTCTTT.

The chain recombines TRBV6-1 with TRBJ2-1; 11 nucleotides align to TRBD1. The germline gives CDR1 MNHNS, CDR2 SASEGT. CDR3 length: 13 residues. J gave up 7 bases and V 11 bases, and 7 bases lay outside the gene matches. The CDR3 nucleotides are TGTGCCGGGTCCGGGACAGGGGGAAATGAGCAGTTCTTC. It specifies CAGSGTGGNEQFF.

The CDR3 loop is CASSLGGVHSPLHF. The CDR3 nucleotides are TGTGCCAGCAGCTTGGGGGGGGTTCATTCACCCCTCCACTTT. The chain combines TRBV5-5 with TRBJ1-6, with D perhaps TRBD1 (5 bases). Trimming removed 0 bases at V and 8 bases at J, with 9 bases between. Germline lookup yields CDR1 SGHKS and CDR2 YYEKEE (reference sequence). The CDR3 spans 14 residues.

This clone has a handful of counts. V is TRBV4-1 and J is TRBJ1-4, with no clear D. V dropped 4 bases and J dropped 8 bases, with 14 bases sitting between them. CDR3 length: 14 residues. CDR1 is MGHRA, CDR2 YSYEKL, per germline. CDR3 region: CASSLLTVEEKLFF. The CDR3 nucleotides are TGCGCCAGCAGCCTCCTTACGGTTGAAGAAAAACTGTTTTTT.

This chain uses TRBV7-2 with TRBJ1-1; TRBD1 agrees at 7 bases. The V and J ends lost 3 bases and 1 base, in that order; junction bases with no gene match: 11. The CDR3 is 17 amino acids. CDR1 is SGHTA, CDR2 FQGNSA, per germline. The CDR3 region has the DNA TGTGCCAGCAGCTTCGTCTCAGGGGGGATGGGGAACACTGAAGCTTTCTTT. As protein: CASSFVSGGMGNTEAFF.

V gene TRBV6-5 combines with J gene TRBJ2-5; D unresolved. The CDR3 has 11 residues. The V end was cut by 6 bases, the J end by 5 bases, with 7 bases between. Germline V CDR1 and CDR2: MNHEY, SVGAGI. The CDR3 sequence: CASRYMETQYF. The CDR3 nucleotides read TGTGCCAGCAGGTATATGGAGACCCAGTACTTC.

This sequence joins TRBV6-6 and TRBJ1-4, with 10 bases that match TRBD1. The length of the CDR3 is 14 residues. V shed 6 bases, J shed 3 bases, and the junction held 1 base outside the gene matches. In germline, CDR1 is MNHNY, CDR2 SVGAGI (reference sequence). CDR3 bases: TGTGCCAGCAGGGACAGGGGGTCTAATGAAAAACTGTTTTTT. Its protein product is CASRDRGSNEKLFF.

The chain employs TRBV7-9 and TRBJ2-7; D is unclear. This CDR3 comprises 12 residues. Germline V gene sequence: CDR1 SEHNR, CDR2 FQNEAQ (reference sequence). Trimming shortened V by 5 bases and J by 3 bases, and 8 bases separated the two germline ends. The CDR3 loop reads CASSPTDYEQYF. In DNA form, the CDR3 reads TGTGCCAGCAGCCCCACAGACTACGAGCAGTACTTC.

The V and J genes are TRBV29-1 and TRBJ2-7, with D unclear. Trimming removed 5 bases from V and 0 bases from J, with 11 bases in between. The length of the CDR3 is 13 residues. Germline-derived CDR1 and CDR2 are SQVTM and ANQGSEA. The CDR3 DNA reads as TGCAGCGTTTACACGACACACTCCTACGAGCAGTACTTC. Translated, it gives CSVYTTHSYEQYF.

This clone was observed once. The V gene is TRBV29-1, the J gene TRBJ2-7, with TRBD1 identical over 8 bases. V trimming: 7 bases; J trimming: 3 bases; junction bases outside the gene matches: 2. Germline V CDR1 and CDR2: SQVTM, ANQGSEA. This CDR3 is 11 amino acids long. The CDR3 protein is CSAGTGYEQYF. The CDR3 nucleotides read TGCAGCGCGGGGACAGGCTACGAGCAGTACTTC.

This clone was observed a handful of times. CDR3 loop: CASSLTRQLLDSPLHF. The CDR3 DNA is TGTGCCAGCAGCTTAACCCGACAGCTCCTTGATTCACCCCTCCACTTT. This rearrangement joins TRBV7-8 to TRBJ1-6; a weak D match, TRBD1 (5 bases). Trimming left V 2 bases short and J 8 bases short, with 16 bases between. This CDR3 contains 16 residues. The germline V gene encodes CDR1 SGHVS and CDR2 FQNEAQ.

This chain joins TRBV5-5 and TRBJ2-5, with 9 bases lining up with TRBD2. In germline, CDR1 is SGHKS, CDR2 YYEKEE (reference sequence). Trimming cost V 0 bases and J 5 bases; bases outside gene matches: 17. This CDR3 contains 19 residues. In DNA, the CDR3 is TGTGCCAGCAGCTTGGATCGGCGGGGGGGCTGGTCTAGTACGGAGACCCAGTACTTC. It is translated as CASSLDRRGGWSSTETQYF. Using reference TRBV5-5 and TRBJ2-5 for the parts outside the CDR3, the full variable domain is DAGVTQSPTHLIKTRGQQVTLRCSPISGHKSVSWYQQVLGQGPQFIFQYYEKEERGRGNFPDRFSARQFPNYSSELNVNALLLGDSALYLCASSLDRRGGWSSTETQYFGPGTRLLVL.

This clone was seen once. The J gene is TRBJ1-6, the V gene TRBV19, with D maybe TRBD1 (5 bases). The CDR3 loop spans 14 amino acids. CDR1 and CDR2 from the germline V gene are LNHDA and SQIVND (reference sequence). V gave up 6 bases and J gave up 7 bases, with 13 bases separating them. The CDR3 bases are TGTGCCAGTAGAGCAGGCGGGGGGAATTCACCCCTCCACTTT. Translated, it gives CASRAGGGNSPLHF.